Shown below are 29 T cell receptor beta chains from a single sample sequenced in a study of neurological immune-mediated disorders. TCRdb re-analysed the 5' RACE reads in MiXCR, keeping a single row per CDR3 protein. The sample yields 20,000 to 30,000 distinct CDR3 sequences, over 2% seen once. Sequencing was done on a sample of PBMCs. The receptor source for this set is a woman in her 50s with multiple sclerosis.

This clonotype was seen at least ten times. This chain uses TRBV14 with TRBJ2-1; 9 positions agree with TRBD2. V was pared by 4 bases and J by 9 bases, with 7 bases of the junction left unmatched. In germline, CDR1 is SGHDN, CDR2 FVKESK. The CDR3 length is 14 residues. CDR3 bases: TGTGCCAGCAGCCGGGCGGGAGGGCCTCGTGAGCAGTTCTTC. Protein: CASSRAGGPREQFF. The variable domain in full, completed from reference TRBV14 and TRBJ2-1, reads EAGVTQFPSHSVIEKGQTVTLRCDPISGHDNLYWYRRVMGKEIKFLLHFVKESKQDESGMPNNRFLAERTGGTYSTLKVQPAELEDSGVYFCASSRAGGPREQFFGPGTRLTVL.

There are many counts of this clonotype. The J gene is TRBJ2-7, the V gene TRBV7-2; TRBD2 is a possible D gene (5 bases). The CDR3 runs 15 residues. Between the trimmed V and J ends, which lost 1 base and 3 bases, there was a span of 13 bases. Per germline, CDR1 SGHTA and CDR2 FQGNSA. The CDR3 loop reads CASSLDRGSGYEQYF. CDR3 coding DNA: TGTGCCAGCAGCTTAGATCGGGGTAGTGGCTACGAGCAGTACTTC.

This clonotype has at least ten counts. The CDR3 DNA is TGTGCCAGCAGCCTGGACATTTCCTACGAGCAGTACTTC. Encoded protein: CASSLDISYEQYF. The chain joins TRBV27 to TRBJ2-7, with a tentative D call TRBD1 (5 bases). The CDR3 sequence is 13 residues long. In germline, CDR1 is MNHEY, CDR2 SMNVEV (reference sequence). V lost 6 bases to trimming and J lost 1 base, with 10 bases between them.

The rearrangement uses TRBV12-3 or TRBV12-4 and TRBJ2-2; 10 bases line up with TRBD1. CDR3 size: 16 residues. Germline trimming cut 6 bases from V and 5 bases from J; bases unmatched to any gene: 9. CDR3 residues: CASRRNRDRGTGELFF. For the CDR3, the DNA is TGTGCCAGCAGACGAAACCGGGACAGGGGTACCGGGGAGCTGTTTTTT.

This clonotype was counted many times. The V gene is TRBV20-1, the J gene TRBJ2-1; 10 nucleotides agree with TRBD2. The CDR3 loop spans 15 amino acids. From germline, CDR1 is DFQATT and CDR2 SNEGSKA (reference sequence). V shed 3 bases, J shed 4 bases, and the junction held 6 bases outside the gene matches. Written as DNA, the CDR3 is TGCAGTGCTAGTAAGCGGGAGGGCCGGTACAATGAGCAGTTCTTC. This translates into CSASKREGRYNEQFF.

To note about this clonotype: This may come from a read error, since a much larger clone is one base off. The chain uses TRBV5-1 and TRBJ2-7; D not certain. Germline V CDR1 and CDR2: SGHRS, YFSETQ. The V gene lost 4 bases and the J gene lost 2 bases, with 10 bases spanning the gap. The length of the CDR3 is 13 residues. This CDR3 is CASSREGTYEQYF. The CDR3 DNA is TGCGCCAGCAGCCGAGAAGGAACCTACGAGCAGTACTTC.

The sample holds many counts of this clonotype. The rearrangement uses TRBV10-3 and TRBJ2-7, with D tentatively TRBD2 (6 bases). CDR3 size: 15 residues. The ends were cut back, 2 bases at V and 2 bases at J, with 13 bases in the middle. The germline gives CDR1 ENHRY, CDR2 SYGVKD. CDR3 bases: TGTGCCATCAGTGAGGGCCGGGAGTTAGCCTACGAGCAGTACTTC. Its translation: CAISEGRELAYEQYF.

The table lists this clonotype with many counts. The chain employs TRBV25-1 and TRBJ2-5; maybe TRBD2 (5 bases). The CDR3 totals 13 residues. CDR1 and CDR2 (germline): MGHDK, SYGVNS. V was pared by 6 bases and J by 2 bases, with 10 bases between. CDR3 sequence reads: CASRAGGQETQYF. The DNA of the CDR3 is TGTGCCAGCAGGGCGGGCGGACAAGAGACCCAGTACTTC.

This clonotype was observed many times. V and J are TRBV29-1 and TRBJ2-7; D unclear. This CDR3 comprises 11 residues. From germline, CDR1 is SQVTM and CDR2 ANQGSEA. V lost 6 bases, J lost 7 bases, and 13 bases lay in between. CDR3 sequence reads: CSVGSLGEQYF. The CDR3, as DNA: TGCAGCGTGGGGTCCCTAGGGGAGCAGTACTTC.

This clonotype was recorded at least ten times. This clone may be a read error of a much larger clone one base away. The conserved phenylalanine or tryptophan normally closing the CDR3 is absent here, so this likely arose from a read error. The gene calls are TRBV7-9 and TRBJ1-2; unclear D gene. Per germline, CDR1 SEHNR and CDR2 FQNEAQ (reference sequence). V was cut by 1 base and J by 6 bases, with 6 bases left in between. This CDR3 is 12 amino acids long. CDR3 coding DNA: TGTGCCAGCAGCTTAGGTGGGGATGGCTACACCTGC. Protein: CASSLGGDGYTC.

As for this clonotype: A read error is likely, as this CDR3 ends without the conserved phenylalanine or tryptophan. This sequence joins TRBV25-1 and TRBJ2-6; D is perhaps TRBD1 (6 bases). Deletions cut 2 bases from V and 1 base from J, with 12 bases between. The CDR3 loop spans 17 amino acids. The V gene's germline CDR1 is MGHDK and CDR2 SYGVNS. The CDR3 sequence: CASSEQGSYSGANVLTN. The CDR3 coding sequence is TGTGCCAGCAGTGAACAGGGGTCCTATTCTGGGGCCAACGTCCTGACTAAC.

This clonotype showed up many times. This chain links TRBV20-1 with TRBJ2-3; 7 bases fit TRBD2. The germline V gene has CDR1 DFQATT and CDR2 SNEGSKA (reference sequence). CDR3 length: 13 residues. The V and J ends lost 3 bases and 3 bases, in that order; junction bases with no gene match: 3. The CDR3, as DNA: TGCAGTGCTAGCGGCGGGGGAACAGATACGCAGTATTTT. Translation gives CSASGGGTDTQYF.

This clonotype has ten or more counts. V is TRBV6-5 and J is TRBJ1-1, with D perhaps matching TRBD1 (5 bases). The CDR3 extends over 14 amino acids. V was cut by 6 bases and J by 6 bases, with 17 bases left in between. From germline, CDR1 is MNHEY and CDR2 SVGAGI. CDR3 amino acids: CASRPGRKTAEAFF. The CDR3 nucleotides are TGTGCCAGCAGGCCGGGACGGAAGACGGCTGAAGCTTTCTTT.

This clonotype was found many times. The V and J genes are TRBV7-2 and TRBJ2-1, with 8 positions matching TRBD2. Trimming took 1 base from V and 3 from J; bases not matched to a gene: 5. The CDR3 has 16 residues. The germline V gene encodes CDR1 SGHTA and CDR2 FQGNSA. CDR3 residues: CASSLVSLAGYNEQFF. As DNA, the CDR3 is TGTGCCAGCAGCTTAGTTTCGCTAGCGGGCTACAATGAGCAGTTCTTC. Full variable domain (rest looked up from reference TRBV7-2 and TRBJ2-1): GAGVSQSPSNKVTEKGKDVELRCDPISGHTALYWYRQSLGQGLEFLIYFQGNSAPDKSGLPSDRFSAERTGGSVSTLTIQRTQQEDSAVYLCASSLVSLAGYNEQFFGPGTRLTVL.

This clonotype appeared many times. The chain employs TRBV20-1 and TRBJ2-1, with D possibly matching TRBD1 (6 bases). V lost 5 bases to trimming and J lost 0 bases, with 17 bases between them. The CDR3 sequence is 16 residues long. Looked up from germline, CDR1 is DFQATT and CDR2 is SNEGSKA (reference sequence). The CDR3 sequence: CSAHALRGFSYNEQFF. In DNA, the CDR3 is TGCAGTGCTCATGCGCTCAGGGGTTTCTCCTACAATGAGCAGTTCTTC.

This clonotype is deemed medium-sized (0.01 to 0.1%). This rearrangement joins TRBV7-9 to TRBJ1-3; D gene ambiguous. Between the trimmed V and J ends, which lost 1 base and 0 bases, there was a span of 4 bases. This CDR3 has 14 residues. Per germline, CDR1 SEHNR and CDR2 FQNEAQ (reference sequence). In DNA form, the CDR3 reads TGTGCCAGCAGCTTAGGCAGCTCTGGAAACACCATATATTTT. Translated, it gives CASSLGSSGNTIYF.

The table lists this clonotype with many counts. The rearrangement links TRBV20-1 to TRBJ1-4, with a weak D call TRBD1 (5 bases). V was clipped by 2 bases and J by 4 bases, with 8 bases between them. Per the germline V gene, CDR1 is DFQATT and CDR2 is SNEGSKA (reference sequence). CDR3 length: 13 residues. The CDR3 here is CSARHQGNEKLFF. The CDR3 DNA reads TGCAGTGCTAGACACCAGGGTAATGAAAAACTGTTTTTT.

This clonotype was recorded at least ten times. The chain employs TRBV18 and TRBJ1-6, with D possibly being TRBD1 (6 bases). The germline V gene has CDR1 KGHSH and CDR2 LQKENI. V was trimmed by 1 base and J by 8 bases, leaving 9 bases between them. The CDR3 length is 14 residues. Here the CDR3 reads CASSPRSGDSPLHF. The CDR3 region has the DNA TGTGCCAGCTCACCACGGTCAGGGGATTCACCCCTCCACTTT.

The sample holds many counts of this clonotype. The chain uses TRBV12-3 or TRBV12-4 and TRBJ2-3; D unclear. The CDR3 length is 15 residues. The ends were cut back, 2 bases at V and 0 bases at J, with 9 bases in the middle. The CDR3 region is CASSLRSTSTDTQYF. For the CDR3, the DNA is TGTGCCAGCAGTTTACGGTCTACGAGCACAGATACGCAGTATTTT.

This clonotype was detected ten times or more. V usage is TRBV6-2 or TRBV6-3 and J usage is TRBJ2-1; D remains ambiguous. The ends were cut back, 4 bases at V and 8 bases at J, with 6 bases in the middle. The CDR3 spans 11 residues. Germline V lookup: CDR1 MNHEY, CDR2 SVGEGT. The CDR3 is CASSFKYEQFF. CDR3 in DNA: TGTGCCAGCAGTTTCAAGTATGAGCAGTTCTTC.

This clonotype was seen a handful of times. CDR3 protein: CASSYSRDPNQPQHF. The CDR3 DNA sequence: TGTGCCAGCAGTTACTCGAGGGACCCTAATCAGCCCCAGCATTTT. The chain is built from TRBV6-5 and TRBJ1-5, with a tentative D call TRBD1 (5 bases). Germline values: CDR1 MNHEY, CDR2 SVGAGI. Trimming shortened V by 0 bases and J by 4 bases, and 10 bases separated the two germline ends. This CDR3 comprises 15 residues.

By sample fraction, this clonotype is medium-sized. The gene calls are TRBV24-1 and TRBJ2-5; D might be TRBD1 or TRBD2, each matching 6 bases. The germline V gene encodes CDR1 KGHDR and CDR2 SFDVKD. Between the trimmed V and J ends, which lost 4 bases and 6 bases, there was a span of 14 bases. The CDR3 runs 14 residues. The CDR3, as DNA: TGTGCCACCAGTGACCCAGGGGAGGCAAAGACCCAGTACTTC. Translation: CATSDPGEAKTQYF.

This clonotype was seen only a few times. This chain uses TRBV6-2 or TRBV6-3 with TRBJ1-4, with D uncertain. V lost 7 bases and J lost 8, with 14 bases in between. Germline CDR1 and CDR2: MNHEY and SVGEGT. This CDR3 is built from 13 residues. CDR3 DNA sequence: TGTGCCAGCAACGAGCACCATACCGAAAAACTGTTTTTT. Translating gives CASNEHHTEKLFF.

CDR3 region: CSAKGWRGNTDTQYF. DNA of the CDR3: TGCAGTGCTAAAGGTTGGCGGGGAAACACAGATACGCAGTATTTT. V is TRBV20-1 and J is TRBJ2-3; D might be TRBD2 (6 bases). The V and J ends lost 4 bases and 2 bases respectively, with 16 bases between them. The CDR3 spans 15 residues. The germline gives CDR1 DFQATT, CDR2 SNEGSKA (reference sequence).

There are many counts of this clonotype. The chain carries TRBV20-1 and TRBJ2-3, with no clear D. Trimming cost V 6 bases and J 5 bases, with 18 bases left between them. CDR1 and CDR2 (germline): DFQATT, SNEGSKA (reference sequence). The CDR3 has 14 amino acids. CDR3 residues: CSAKVSWNRDTQYF. CDR3 bases: TGCAGTGCCAAGGTTTCGTGGAACAGAGATACGCAGTATTTT.

This clonotype was detected ten times or more. CDR3 region: CASSLARASYEQYF. DNA for the CDR3: TGTGCCAGCAGCTTAGCGAGAGCGAGCTACGAGCAGTACTTC. J is TRBJ2-7 and V is TRBV11-1, with D unresolved. CDR1 is SGHAT and CDR2 is FQDESV in the germline V gene (reference sequence). CDR3 length: 14 amino acids. Trimming stripped 0 bases from V and 3 bases from J, with 9 bases between.

This clonotype counts as medium-sized (0.01 to 0.1%). The gene calls are TRBV12-3 or TRBV12-4 and TRBJ1-4; 7 bases fit TRBD1. V shed 3 bases, J shed 7 bases, and the junction held 5 bases outside the gene matches. CDR3 length equals 14 residues. The CDR3 coding sequence is TGTGCCAGCAGTTTCGGCAGGGGGGGTGAAAAACTGTTTTTT. Translating it yields CASSFGRGGEKLFF.

In this sample, this clonotype turned up many times. This rearrangement joins TRBV24-1 to TRBJ2-1; TRBD2 matches at 8 bases. Germline V gives CDR1 KGHDR, CDR2 SFDVKD. The ends lost 4 bases at V and 8 bases at J; junction bases unmatched: 6. This CDR3 has 14 amino acids. DNA for the CDR3: TGTGCCACCAGTGACCAGCGGGAGTTCCATGAGCAGTTCTTC. Amino acids: CATSDQREFHEQFF.

This clonotype was recorded at least ten times. This chain joins TRBV7-2 and TRBJ2-5, with 9 bases fitting TRBD2. Unmatched junction bases numbered 7, after V lost 6 bases and J lost 2 bases. Germline CDR1 and CDR2: SGHTA and FQGNSA. The CDR3 spans 15 residues. The CDR3 sequence is CASRSGGRIQETQYF. CDR3 nucleotides: TGTGCCAGCAGAAGCGGGGGGAGAATACAAGAGACCCAGTACTTC.